This T cell receptor (beta chain) is from a study of control samples from healthy donors and cancer patients. The CDR3 runs 15 residues. Germline CDR1 is MNHEY and CDR2 is SMNVEV (reference sequence). The V end lost 7 bases, the J end lost 0 bases, and 16 bases lay between the germline ends. Repertoires were generated with immunoSEQ multiplex PCR, while TCRdb's copy carries only in-frame clones and drops some. Of around 140,000 clones listed, roughly 92% are singletons. The specimen was blood. The chain recombines TRBV27 with TRBJ2-7; D is unclear. This clonotype was obtained from a man younger than 35 in good health. The CDR3 nucleotides read TGTGCCAGCACCGGTGCTAACTCGAGCTCCTACGAGCAGTACTTC. Its translation is CASTGANSSSYEQYF.